This T cell receptor beta chain was sequenced for a study of breast tumors, draining lymph nodes, adjacent tissues. One entry per CDR3 protein, called by TCRdb with MiXCR from the multiplex PCR reads. This sample has about 35,000 distinct CDR3 sequences, with roughly 36% found just once. V shed 6 bases and J shed 0 bases, with 12 bases lying between them. The CDR3 has 15 residues. The germline V gene has CDR1 MNHNS and CDR2 SASEGT. Study outcomes and limitations: Compared with lymph nodes, tumors were less diverse; compared with nontumor tissue, more.

Comments on this clonotype: What it binds is not known.

Material for sequencing was breast tumor tissue. This receptor was taken from a female donor with breast cancer. Some clones in this sample may be carry-over from other donors' samples. The chain links TRBV6-1 to TRBJ2-4; D is ambiguous. The CDR3 loop reads CASRVTELAKNIQYF. The CDR3 DNA sequence: TGTGCCAGCAGAGTTACGGAGTTAGCCAAAAACATTCAGTACTTC.